The present T cell receptor (beta chain) was sequenced within a study of T-cell memory formation after mild COVID-19. The 5'RACE method, run with constant-segment primers, produced TCR alpha and TCR beta cDNA libraries (carrying sample barcodes and UMIs). TCRdb analysed the 5' RACE reads with MiXCR anew, one entry per CDR3 protein. The data show 550,000 to 700,000 distinct CDR3 sequences, roughly 17% seen once. The germline CDR1 and CDR2 sequences are MNHEY and SMNVEV (reference sequence). V shed 9 bases and J shed 2 bases, with 13 bases lying between them. The CDR3 runs 13 residues. In its sample, this clonotype was seen many times. The target antigen is unknown. Study-wide points: Clones that contracted from day 15 to 85 had balanced CD4/CD8; later expanders were CD4+ biased. CD4+ clones that contracted lay mainly in CM and EM; CD8+ ones lay in EMRA.

This sequence originates from an adult woman who had mild COVID-19 (a few samples of this study predate the infection). Cell type and time point are not known. Sequencing used PBMCs or a T cell subset sorted from them (not recorded which). The rearrangement joins TRBV27 to TRBJ1-1; tentative D call: TRBD1 (5 bases). The DNA of the CDR3 is TGTGCCAGTAGGGGCATTCTTAACACTGAAGCTTTCTTT. Translation gives CASRGILNTEAFF.